This TCR beta chain was captured in a study of untreated major depressive disorder. Study results and limitations: Each subject's top five TRBV05-01 clones were all private. Compared with controls, depressed patients showed more TRBV05-01 (Vbeta 5.1) usage in CD4+ T cells. Differences in TRBV25-01 and TRBV02-01 usage did not reach significance.

Assay: immunoSEQ multiplex PCR; the TCRdb copy retains only in-frame clones and omits some. The sample has fewer than 30,000 clones, 90% to 95% seen once. In regard to this clone: Its cognate antigen is unknown.

The CDR3 has 10 residues. All participants were of European descent. Donors lacked major illness, comorbidities, regular medication, drug use, or heavy drinking. The sequencing input was CD4+ T cells from PBMCs. The rearrangement joins TRBV1 to TRBJ1-1. TRBV1 is designated a pseudogene. The sequence came from a woman in her twenties or thirties with major depressive disorder. The CDR3 sequence is CTEGGTEAFF. The CDR3 coding sequence is TGCACCGAGGGGGGCACTGAAGCTTTCTTT.